This T cell receptor beta chain originates from a study of CD8+ T cells in alopecia areata. Notes on the study in general: Normal scalp showed lower clonality than lesional scalp, especially alopecia totalis/universalis. Scalp data also include sequences from resident alphabeta T cells of normal skin. TCR sharing across patients was less clear than in mice, possibly HLA-related.

Cell sorting was applied to PBMCs, and CD4+ and CD8+ T cells were collected. As regards this clone: What it binds is unknown.

CDR1 is MNHEY and CDR2 is SVGAGI in the germline V gene. V was clipped by 3 bases and J by 4 bases, with 14 bases between them. The CDR3 extends over 15 amino acids. RNA was extracted and reverse transcribed into cDNA as the sequencing template. Sequencing used immunoSEQ multiplex PCR; TCRdb keeps in-frame clones, though not all of them. The sample lists 130,000 to 150,000 clones; 62% were seen once. The chain has TRBV6-5 and TRBJ2-3, with D unclear. This TCR was sampled from a human donor in good health. Sequenced sample: CD8+ T cells sorted from blood. Here the CDR3 reads CASSYGTPSPDTQYF. CDR3 coding DNA: TGTGCCAGCAGTTATGGCACCCCCTCCCCAGATACGCAGTATTTT.